This T cell receptor (beta chain) derives from a study of blood T cell repertoires in COVID-19. Study in general: Some COVID-19 samples were acute and others convalescent; all came from the United States, Italy and Spain. T cells, B-cell-depleted T cells, or PBMCs supplied cDNA or gDNA.

Germline V CDR1 and CDR2: MNHEY, SMNVEV (reference sequence). Unmatched junction bases numbered 3, after V lost 6 bases and J lost 3 bases. The CDR3 sequence is 13 residues long. Profiling relied on immunoSEQ multiplex PCR, and the TCRdb table lists in-frame clones only, not all of them. The data contain about 210,000 clones, about 91% of them singletons. This chain uses TRBV27 with TRBJ2-3; 7 bases are shared with TRBD1. This TCR came from a man between 25 and 39 years old with acute or convalescent COVID-19. The source material was peripheral blood. The CDR3 nucleotides are TGTGCCAGCAGACAGGGGTGGACAGATACGCAGTATTTT. Protein product: CASRQGWTDTQYF.